This T cell receptor (beta chain) was captured by sequencing in a study of blood T cell repertoires in COVID-19. Only in-frame clones appear in the TCRdb table, and some are missing; sequencing was by immunoSEQ multiplex PCR. The sample contains under 300,000 clones, 70% to 90% of which appear only once. The specimen sequenced was PBMCs or T cells enriched from blood (not recorded which). This sequence was found in a woman aged 40-49 years with acute COVID-19.

CDR3: CAWSTRGGETQYF. The CDR3, as DNA: TGTGCCTGGAGTACCCGGGGTGGGGAGACCCAGTACTTC. V is TRBV30 and J is TRBJ2-5, with TRBD2 as a possible D gene (5 bases). The germline V and J ends were trimmed by 2 bases and 5 bases, with 12 bases remaining between them. The germline V gene has CDR1 GTSNPN and CDR2 SVGIG (reference sequence). This CDR3 has 13 residues.